The 28 T cell receptor beta chains reported below all come from one sample, sequenced in a study of blood T cells in healthy people across ages. Then a second PCR, running about 6 to 12 cycles, was carried out with a sample-barcoded 5' primer and a J-beta primer mix. TCRdb recomputed calls from the 5' RACE reads with MiXCR, one row per CDR3 protein. This repertoire shows about 810,000 distinct CDR3 sequences, about 37% found once; its top ten account for roughly 13%. The sequencing input was blood. These TCRs come from a man between 18 and 29 years old in good health.

This clonotype came up once. The genes are TRBV4-3 and TRBJ2-1; D may be TRBD2 (5 bases). Trimming took off 0 bases at V and 3 bases at J, with 9 bases between the two ends. The CDR3 spans 15 residues. CDR1 is LGHNA and CDR2 is YSLEER in the germline V gene. CDR3 sequence reads: CASSQDERGYNEQFF. CDR3 DNA: TGCGCCAGCAGCCAAGACGAACGGGGCTACAATGAGCAGTTCTTC.

V is TRBV27 and J is TRBJ2-7; D assignment may be TRBD1 or TRBD2 (6 bases each). Trimming shortened V by 0 bases and J by 7 bases, and 19 bases separated the two germline ends. The CDR3 is 16 amino acids. Per germline, CDR1 MNHEY and CDR2 SMNVEV (reference sequence). In DNA form, the CDR3 reads TGTGCCAGCAGTTTATCGGGACTCCGTAGGGACAATGAGCAGTACTTC. It yields the protein CASSLSGLRRDNEQYF.

The chain has TRBV20-1 and TRBJ2-1, with D possibly TRBD2 on 7 matching bases. Trimming took off 5 bases at V and 4 bases at J, with 18 bases between the two ends. Germline CDR1 reads DFQATT; CDR2 reads SNEGSKA (reference sequence). This CDR3 is built from 15 residues. CDR3 region: CSALGGEPIYNEQFF. CDR3 nucleotide sequence: TGCAGTGCTTTAGGGGGGGAACCTATTTACAATGAGCAGTTCTTC.

The chain joins TRBV6-6 to TRBJ2-7; D not certain. The J call may be incorrect, as the DNA end agrees better with TRBJ2-5. The CDR3 sequence is 13 residues long. Germline V gene data show CDR1 as MNHNY and CDR2 as SVGAGI (reference sequence). The DNA for the CDR3 is TGTGCCAGCAGCTATACGGTGGAAGAGACCCAGTACTTC. It translates to CASSYTVEETQYF.

In its sample, this clonotype was seen a few times. The chain is built from TRBV5-1 and TRBJ2-4, with 11 positions matching TRBD1. CDR1 is SGHRS and CDR2 is YFSETQ in the germline V gene. After removal of 3 bases from V and 2 bases from J, the junction contained 4 bases not matched to a gene. CDR3 length: 16 residues. CDR3 in DNA: TGCGCCAGCAGCTCTGGGACAGGGGGGACCAAAAACATTCAGTACTTC. Translation gives CASSSGTGGTKNIQYF.

This clonotype was picked up many times. This sequence joins TRBV29-1 and TRBJ1-2; no firm D call. This CDR3 has 12 amino acids. In germline, CDR1 is SQVTM, CDR2 ANQGSEA. Trimming removed 1 base at V and 4 bases at J, with 7 bases between. The DNA of the CDR3 is TGCAGCGTTGAAGGGCCCCCCTATGGCTACACCTTC. It translates to CSVEGPPYGYTF.

J is TRBJ1-4 and V is TRBV14; no firm D call. With 0 bases removed from V and 14 bases from J, the gap between germline ends came to 13 bases. CDR1 and CDR2 (germline): SGHDN, FVKESK. The CDR3 extends over 13 amino acids. The CDR3 coding sequence is TGTGCCAGCAGCCAAGATGTGAGGTCGGCGCTGTTTTTT. Residues: CASSQDVRSALFF. Variable domain in full (rest from reference TRBV14 and TRBJ1-4): EAGVTQFPSHSVIEKGQTVTLRCDPISGHDNLYWYRRVMGKEIKFLLHFVKESKQDESGMPNNRFLAERTGGTYSTLKVQPAELEDSGVYFCASSQDVRSALFFGSGTQLSVL.

CDR3 sequence reads: CSVGWGQGSTDTQYF. CDR3 DNA: TGCAGCGTCGGGTGGGGACAGGGGAGCACAGATACGCAGTATTTT. The chain couples TRBV29-1 to TRBJ2-3; 10 bases are shared with TRBD1. This CDR3 comprises 15 residues. Per germline, CDR1 SQVTM and CDR2 ANQGSEA. V lost 6 bases and J lost 0; bases outside the gene matches: 6.

This clonotype was detected a few times. V and J are TRBV4-3 and TRBJ1-6; D unresolved. CDR1 LGHNA and CDR2 YSLEER come from the germline V gene. Trimming left V 2 bases short and J 0 bases short, with 8 bases between. The CDR3 is made up of 16 amino acids. The CDR3 coding sequence is TGCGCCAGCAGCCAACGAGACGTCTCCTATAATTCACCCCTCCACTTT. Its translation: CASSQRDVSYNSPLHF.

Comments on this clonotype: This clone may be a read error of a much larger clone one base away. The CDR3 coding sequence is TGTGCCAGCAGCGTCCTACAGGGCGCCAACGTCCTGACTTTC. Translation: CASSVLQGANVLTF. V is TRBV7-2 and J is TRBJ2-6; tentatively, D is TRBD1 (6 bases). Germline V gene sequence: CDR1 SGHTA, CDR2 FQGNSA. Trimming shortened V by 5 bases and J by 7 bases, and 12 bases separated the two germline ends. The CDR3 runs to 14 residues.

The rearrangement joins TRBV7-9 to TRBJ1-1, with a weak D call TRBD1 (6 bases). The CDR3 sequence is 14 residues long. The V end was cut by 3 bases, the J end by 4 bases, with 12 bases between. Germline CDR1 SEHNR, CDR2 FQNEAQ (reference sequence). The CDR3 spells CASSFRGDATEAFF. The CDR3 bases are TGTGCCAGCAGCTTTAGGGGGGACGCCACTGAAGCTTTCTTT.

The rearrangement joins TRBV7-6 to TRBJ1-5; D possibly corresponds to TRBD1 (5 bases). The CDR3 extends over 15 amino acids. V lost 1 base, J lost 6 bases, and 13 bases lay in between. Germline loops: CDR1 SGHVS, CDR2 FNYEAQ. The CDR3 is CASSLVEQGGQPQHF. CDR3 bases: TGTGCCAGCAGCTTAGTGGAGCAGGGCGGTCAGCCCCAGCATTTT. Using reference TRBV7-6 and TRBJ1-5 for the parts outside the CDR3, the full variable domain is GAGVSQSPRYKVTKRGQDVALRCDPISGHVSLYWYRQALGQGPEFLTYFNYEAQQDKSGLPNDRFSAERPEGSISTLTIQRTEQRDSAMYRCASSLVEQGGQPQHFGDGTRLSIL.

Concerning this clonotype: Germline and junction disagree at one end, which may indicate a read error. The chain is built from TRBV25-1 and TRBJ2-1; 12 bases agree with TRBD1. The J call is uncertain, as TRBJ2-7 better fits the DNA end. Germline V gene sequence: CDR1 MGHDK, CDR2 SYGVNS. CDR3 length: 19 amino acids. CDR3: CAGSEGQGARGRSYNEQYF. As DNA, the CDR3 is TGTGCCGGCAGTGAGGGACAGGGGGCTCGGGGGCGCTCCTACAATGAGCAGTACTTC.

The CDR3 here is CASSEAGGHTDTQYF. For the CDR3, the DNA is TGTGCCAGCAGTGAAGCGGGGGGGCACACAGATACGCAGTATTTT. The J gene is TRBJ2-3, the V gene TRBV6-4; the match to TRBD2 covers 10 bases. Trimming cost V 3 bases and J 2 bases; bases outside gene matches: 2. The CDR3 has 15 residues. From germline, CDR1 is MRHNA and CDR2 SNTAGT.

The chain couples TRBV10-3 to TRBJ2-1, with TRBD2 as a possible D gene (5 bases). This CDR3 is 19 amino acids long. Looked up from germline, CDR1 is ENHRY and CDR2 is SYGVKD. The V gene lost 0 bases and the J gene lost 0 bases, with 18 bases spanning the gap. This CDR3 reads CAISESLASKRSSYNEQFF. CDR3 DNA sequence: TGTGCCATCAGTGAGTCGTTAGCGAGCAAAAGGAGCTCCTACAATGAGCAGTTCTTC.

This clonotype has just a few counts. The chain combines TRBV27 with TRBJ1-5, with D possibly being TRBD1 (6 bases). The germline V gene has CDR1 MNHEY and CDR2 SMNVEV (reference sequence). The CDR3 has 15 residues. Trimming took off 5 bases at V and 7 bases at J, with 18 bases between the two ends. CDR3 DNA: TGTGCCAGCAGTCCCCAACAGGGTTCTGGGCAGCCCCAGCATTTT. Translating it yields CASSPQQGSGQPQHF.

The chain is built from TRBV20-1 and TRBJ1-5; D unresolved. Deletions cut 6 bases from V and 4 bases from J, with 13 bases between. This CDR3 has 13 amino acids. Germline CDR1 is DFQATT and CDR2 is SNEGSKA (reference sequence). The CDR3 reads CSAAGRINQPQHF. The CDR3 DNA reads TGCAGTGCAGCAGGACGGATTAATCAGCCCCAGCATTTT.

In its sample, this clonotype was seen a few times. The V call is TRBV7-6, the J call TRBJ1-6; D is possibly TRBD1 (6 bases). Germline CDR1 reads SGHVS; CDR2 reads FNYEAQ. The CDR3 totals 14 residues. V was trimmed by 5 bases and J by 12 bases, leaving 17 bases between them. This CDR3 reads CASSTRSGERPLHF. The DNA for the CDR3 is TGTGCCAGCAGCACCCGCTCAGGGGAGCGACCCCTCCACTTT.

This chain links TRBV5-1 with TRBJ2-1, with D possibly being TRBD1 or TRBD2 (6 bases each). CDR1 SGHRS and CDR2 YFSETQ come from the germline V gene. Between the trimmed V and J ends, which lost 4 bases and 8 bases, there was a span of 16 bases. The CDR3 sequence is 14 residues long. The CDR3 protein is CASSVGGRGDEQFF. In DNA, the CDR3 is TGCGCCAGCAGCGTGGGGGGCCGCGGGGATGAGCAGTTCTTC.

In its sample, this clonotype was seen a few times. The rearrangement uses TRBV9 and TRBJ2-1; perhaps TRBD1 as D (5 bases). Trimming pared 4 bases from V and 8 bases from J, leaving 22 bases between. The CDR3 has 16 amino acids. Germline CDR1 and CDR2: SGDLS and YYNGEE. The CDR3 DNA sequence: TGTGCCAGCAGCCCGCAGGGCCGTTTCTCGTCCGATGAGCAGTTCTTC. Protein sequence: CASSPQGRFSSDEQFF.

This clonotype was recorded a few times. The genes are TRBV12-5 and TRBJ1-1; possibly TRBD1 for D (6 bases). V lost 7 bases to trimming and J lost 4 bases, with 16 bases between them. The CDR3 totals 14 residues. From germline, CDR1 is LGHNT and CDR2 FRNRAP. This chain's CDR3 is CASALGGAGTEAFF. CDR3 DNA: TGTGCTAGTGCCTTAGGGGGGGCCGGCACTGAAGCTTTCTTT.

The chain carries TRBV10-3 and TRBJ1-1; perhaps TRBD1 as D (5 bases). This CDR3 is built from 13 residues. Per germline, CDR1 ENHRY and CDR2 SYGVKD. V was clipped by 7 bases and J by 4 bases, with 13 bases between them. CDR3 DNA: TGTGCCATCACCGCTGACAGTAGCACTGAAGCTTTCTTT. Translated, it gives CAITADSSTEAFF.

V usage is TRBV12-3 or TRBV12-4 and J usage is TRBJ2-5; TRBD2 is a possible D gene (5 bases). The V end lost 5 bases, the J end lost 2 bases, and 12 bases lay between the germline ends. The CDR3 extends over 14 amino acids. The CDR3 sequence is CASSITGKQETQYF. The DNA of the CDR3 is TGTGCCAGCAGTATAACCGGGAAACAAGAGACCCAGTACTTC.

The chain has TRBV12-3 or TRBV12-4 and TRBJ2-1; 11 bases align to TRBD2. J was trimmed by 5 bases and V by 5 bases; bases with no gene match: 5. CDR3 length: 15 amino acids. The CDR3 DNA is TGTGCCAGCAGTACCGGGACTAGCGGAAACAATGAGCAGTTCTTC. Protein sequence: CASSTGTSGNNEQFF.

In DNA form, the CDR3 reads TGTGCCAGCAGCGTAGACCCTGGGAGGGCGAACACCGGGGAGCTGTTTTTT. It is translated as CASSVDPGRANTGELFF. J is TRBJ2-2 and V is TRBV9; 7 nucleotides match TRBD2. Germline V CDR1 and CDR2: SGDLS, YYNGEE. This CDR3 has 17 amino acids. Trimming at V came to 0 bases and at J to 0 bases, leaving 5 bases not matched to a gene.

Only a few counts were recorded for this clonotype. This chain links TRBV15 with TRBJ2-1, with D uncertain. The J call could be wrong; TRBJ2-7 is a better fit for the DNA end. The CDR3 has 17 residues. Germline V gives CDR1 LNHNV, CDR2 YYDKDF (reference sequence). The CDR3 DNA reads as TGTGCCACCAGCAGAGATAGAGGAACAGTATCCTACAATGAGCAGTACTTC. It encodes CATSRDRGTVSYNEQYF.

This clonotype was seen a handful of times. The chain is built from TRBV12-3 or TRBV12-4 and TRBJ2-1; a weak D match, TRBD1 (6 bases). The V end was cut by 6 bases, the J end by 1 base, with 19 bases between. The CDR3 covers 17 residues. CDR3 in amino acids: CASSETHREISYNEQFF. The CDR3, as DNA: TGTGCCAGCAGCGAGACCCACAGGGAGATTTCCTACAATGAGCAGTTCTTC.

The V call is TRBV14, the J call TRBJ1-3; 7 positions match TRBD1. The germline V gene encodes CDR1 SGHDN and CDR2 FVKESK. The CDR3 sequence is 18 residues long. With 1 base clipped from V and 0 bases from J, the junction kept 9 bases outside the gene matches. As DNA, the CDR3 is TGTGCCAGCAGCCAAGCCCCACAGGGGACCTTCTCTGGAAACACCATATATTTT. Encoded protein: CASSQAPQGTFSGNTIYF. The full variable domain, in which reference TRBV14 and TRBJ1-3 provide the parts outside the CDR3, is EAGVTQFPSHSVIEKGQTVTLRCDPISGHDNLYWYRRVMGKEIKFLLHFVKESKQDESGMPNNRFLAERTGGTYSTLKVQPAELEDSGVYFCASSQAPQGTFSGNTIYFGEGSWLTVV.